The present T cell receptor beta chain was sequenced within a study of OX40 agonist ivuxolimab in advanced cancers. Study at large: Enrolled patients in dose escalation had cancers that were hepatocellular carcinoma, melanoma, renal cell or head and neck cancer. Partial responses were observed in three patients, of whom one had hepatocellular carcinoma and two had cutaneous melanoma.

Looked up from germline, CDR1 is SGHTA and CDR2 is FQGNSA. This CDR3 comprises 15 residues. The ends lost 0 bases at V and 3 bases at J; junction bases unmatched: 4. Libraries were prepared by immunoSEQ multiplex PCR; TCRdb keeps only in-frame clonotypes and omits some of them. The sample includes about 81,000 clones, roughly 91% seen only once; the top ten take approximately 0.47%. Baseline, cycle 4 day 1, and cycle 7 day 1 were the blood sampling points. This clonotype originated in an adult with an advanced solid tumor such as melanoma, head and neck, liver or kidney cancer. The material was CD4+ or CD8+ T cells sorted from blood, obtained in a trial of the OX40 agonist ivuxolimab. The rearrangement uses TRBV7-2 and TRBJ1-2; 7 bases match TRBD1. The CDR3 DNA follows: TGTGCCAGCAGCTTAGCCCGAACAGGGGACTATGGCTACACCTTC. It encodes CASSLARTGDYGYTF.